This T cell receptor beta chain was sequenced during a study of blood T cell repertoires in COVID-19. Turning to the study itself: The United States, Italy and Spain provided the acute and convalescent COVID-19 samples.

V was clipped by 5 bases and J by 6 bases; unmatched bases: 8. CDR1 is LNHDA and CDR2 is SQIVND in the germline V gene (reference sequence). The CDR3 totals 14 residues. Study members were between roughly 18 and 100 years old and lived in some 22 US regions. Symptom resolution, clearance, or two negative PCRs marked the recovered donors of Cohort 3. In the source study's methods: Quantification of nucleated cells was approximated via reference gene primer amplification. Produced via immunoSEQ multiplex PCR; TCRdb's table is partial and in-frame only. V and J calls and clone size are as listed in that table; D and trimming were resolved from the DNA. Found here are roughly 300,000 clones, roughly 85% of them singletons; the top ten hold around 2.5%.

The rearrangement links TRBV19 to TRBJ2-7; 9 nucleotides align to TRBD1. This TCR came from a woman in her forties or fifties who had recovered from COVID-19. The specimen sequenced was PBMCs or T cells enriched from blood (not recorded which). The CDR3 reads CASSPYRQGGEQYF. The CDR3 DNA sequence: TGTGCCAGTAGTCCCTACCGACAGGGGGGCGAGCAGTACTTC.